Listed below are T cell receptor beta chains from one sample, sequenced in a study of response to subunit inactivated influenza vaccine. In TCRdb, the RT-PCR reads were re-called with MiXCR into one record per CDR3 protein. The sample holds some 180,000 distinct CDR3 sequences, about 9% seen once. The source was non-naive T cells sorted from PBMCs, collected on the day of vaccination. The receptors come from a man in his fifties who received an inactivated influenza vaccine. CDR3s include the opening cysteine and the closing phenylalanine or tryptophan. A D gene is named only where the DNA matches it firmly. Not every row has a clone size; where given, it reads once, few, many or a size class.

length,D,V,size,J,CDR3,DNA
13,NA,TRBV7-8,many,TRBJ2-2,CASRGTQTGELFF,TGTGCCAGCCGGGGGACACAAACCGGGGAGCTGTTTTTT
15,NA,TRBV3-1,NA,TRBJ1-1,CASSQAPGPNTEAFF,TGTGCCAGCAGCCAAGCGCCGGGACCGAACACTGAAGCTTTCTTT
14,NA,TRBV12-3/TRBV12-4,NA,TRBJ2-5,CASSRKGGLETQYF,TGTGCCAGCAGCCGAAAGGGGGGATTAGAGACCCAGTACTTC
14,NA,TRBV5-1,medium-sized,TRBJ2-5,CASSLGEYQETQYF,TGCGCCAGCAGCCTGGGGGAATACCAAGAGACCCAGTACTTC
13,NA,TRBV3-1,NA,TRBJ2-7,CASSHENLPKQYF,TGTGCCAGCAGCCACGAGAATCTTCCCAAGCAGTACTTC
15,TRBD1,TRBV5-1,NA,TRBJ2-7,CASSLTTDRAYEQYF,TGCGCCAGCAGCTTGACTACCGACAGGGCGTACGAGCAGTACTTC
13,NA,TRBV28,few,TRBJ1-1,CASIGAFDTEAFF,TGTGCCAGCATCGGGGCGTTTGACACTGAAGCTTTCTTT
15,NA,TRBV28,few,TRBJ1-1,CASSSHGTANTEAFF,TGTGCCAGCAGTTCCCACGGCACTGCGAACACTGAAGCTTTCTTT
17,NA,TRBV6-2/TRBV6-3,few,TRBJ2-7,CASSYSPARGPSYEQYF,TGTGCCAGCAGTTACTCACCGGCTCGGGGACCCTCCTACGAGCAGTACTTC
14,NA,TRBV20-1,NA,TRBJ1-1,CSARVGRTYTEAFF,TGCAGTGCTAGAGTGGGTAGGACCTACACTGAAGCTTTCTTT
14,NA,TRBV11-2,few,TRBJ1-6,CASSQTGRNSPLHF,TGTGCCAGCAGCCAGACAGGCCGGAATTCACCCCTCCACTTT
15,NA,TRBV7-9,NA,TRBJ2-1,CASSLSTGFTNEQFF,TGTGCCAGCAGCTTATCAACTGGGTTTACCAATGAGCAGTTCTTC
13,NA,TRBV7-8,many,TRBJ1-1,CASSLSLNTEAFF,TGTGCCAGCAGCTTATCCTTGAACACTGAAGCTTTCTTT
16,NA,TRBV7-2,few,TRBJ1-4,CASSLDRVMAREKLFF,TGTGCCAGCAGCTTAGACCGGGTGATGGCGAGGGAAAAACTGTTTTTT
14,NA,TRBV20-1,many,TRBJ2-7,CSARRSQGRYEQYF,TGCAGTGCTAGGCGGTCCCAGGGGAGGTACGAGCAGTACTTC
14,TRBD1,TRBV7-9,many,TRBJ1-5,CASSLGQGDQPQHF,TGTGCCAGCAGCTTAGGCCAGGGGGATCAGCCCCAGCATTTT
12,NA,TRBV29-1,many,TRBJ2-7,CSGQGVGGEQYF,TGCAGCGGTCAGGGGGTCGGGGGTGAGCAGTACTTC
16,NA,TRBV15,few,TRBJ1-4,CATSRDIRVPNEKLFF,TGTGCCACCAGCAGAGATATCAGGGTACCTAATGAAAAACTGTTTTTT
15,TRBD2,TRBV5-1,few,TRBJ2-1,CASSPLAGGANEQFF,TGCGCCAGCAGCCCATTAGCGGGAGGGGCCAATGAGCAGTTCTTC
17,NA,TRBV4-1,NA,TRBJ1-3,CASSQETLQYSGNTIYF,TGCGCCAGCAGCCAAGAAACGCTACAGTACTCTGGAAACACCATATATTTT
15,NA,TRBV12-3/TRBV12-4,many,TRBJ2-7,CASTQGGGRTYEQYF,TGTGCCAGCACCCAAGGAGGGGGTCGAACCTACGAGCAGTACTTC
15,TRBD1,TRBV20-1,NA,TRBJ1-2,CSAGRTGGASYGYTF,TGCAGTGCTGGAAGGACAGGGGGCGCGAGCTATGGCTACACCTTC
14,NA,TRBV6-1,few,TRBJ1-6,CASSNFRGNSPLHF,TGTGCCAGCAGCAATTTCAGGGGTAATTCACCCCTCCACTTT
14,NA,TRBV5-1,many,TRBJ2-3,CASSSLGGADTQYF,TGCGCCAGCAGCTCGCTGGGGGGAGCAGATACGCAGTATTTT
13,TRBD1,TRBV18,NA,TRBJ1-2,CASSPTGDGGYTF,TGTGCCAGCTCACCTACAGGGGACGGTGGCTACACCTTC
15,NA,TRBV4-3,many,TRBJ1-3,CASSPLTGPGNTIYF,TGCGCCAGCAGCCCGCTGACAGGCCCTGGAAACACCATATATTTT
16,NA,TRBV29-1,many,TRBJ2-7,CSARTGTGKGAYEQYF,TGCAGCGCCCGGACTGGGACCGGTAAGGGGGCCTACGAGCAGTACTTC
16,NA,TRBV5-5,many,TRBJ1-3,CASSPISRASGNTIYF,TGTGCCAGCAGCCCTATCAGCAGGGCGAGCGGAAACACCATATATTTT
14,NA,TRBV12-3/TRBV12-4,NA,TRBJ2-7,CASSLDAGFYEQYF,TGTGCCAGCAGTTTAGACGCGGGTTTCTACGAGCAGTACTTC
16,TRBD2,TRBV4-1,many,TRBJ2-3,CASSRSSGGVSDTQYF,TGCGCCAGCAGCCGGTCTAGCGGGGGGGTATCAGATACGCAGTATTTT
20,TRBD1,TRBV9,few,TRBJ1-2,CASSGIRTGGDQLANYGYTF,TGTGCCAGCAGCGGAATTCGGACAGGGGGTGACCAGTTAGCTAACTATGGCTACACCTTC
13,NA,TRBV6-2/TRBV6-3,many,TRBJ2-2,CASSFANTGELFF,TGTGCCAGCAGTTTCGCGAACACCGGGGAGCTGTTTTTT
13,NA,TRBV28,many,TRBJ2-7,CASSPGVGRRQYF,TGTGCCAGCAGTCCCGGTGTTGGGCGCAGGCAGTACTTC
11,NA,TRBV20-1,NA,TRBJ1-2,CSARGGNGYTF,TGCAGTGCTAGGGGGGGAAATGGCTACACCTTC
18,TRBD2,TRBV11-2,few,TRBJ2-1,CASSPLPGLAGVYNEQFF,TGTGCCAGCAGCCCTCTACCAGGACTAGCGGGAGTTTACAATGAGCAGTTCTTC
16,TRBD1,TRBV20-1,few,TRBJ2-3,CSATTGVGAWKDTQYF,TGCAGTGCTACGACAGGGGTGGGGGCATGGAAGGATACGCAGTATTTT
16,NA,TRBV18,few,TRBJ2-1,CASSPPGGASYNEQFF,TGTGCCAGCTCACCACCGGGTGGGGCCTCCTACAATGAGCAGTTCTTC
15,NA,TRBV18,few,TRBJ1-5,CASSPISSSNQPQHF,TGTGCCAGCTCACCAATCTCGAGTAGCAATCAGCCCCAGCATTTT
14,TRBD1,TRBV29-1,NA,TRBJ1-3,CSVGDRRTGNTIYF,TGCAGCGTTGGGGACAGAAGAACTGGAAACACCATATATTTT
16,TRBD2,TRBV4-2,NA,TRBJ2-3,CASSQAGGYRTDTQYF,TGTGCCAGCAGCCAAGCGGGGGGGTATCGCACAGATACGCAGTATTTT
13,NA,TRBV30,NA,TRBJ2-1,CAWSAFAGNEQFF,TGTGCCTGGAGTGCTTTTGCGGGGAATGAGCAGTTCTTC
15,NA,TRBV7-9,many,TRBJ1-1,CASSPGVSGNAEAFF,TGTGCCAGCAGCCCAGGGGTTTCAGGAAACGCTGAAGCTTTCTTT
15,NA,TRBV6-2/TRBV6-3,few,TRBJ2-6,CASSYDYSGANVLTF,TGTGCCAGCAGTTACGACTACTCTGGGGCCAACGTCCTGACTTTC
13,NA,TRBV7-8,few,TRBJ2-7,CASSFDSVASVYF,TGTGCCAGCAGCTTTGACTCCGTTGCATCGGTGTACTTC
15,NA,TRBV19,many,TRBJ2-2,CASSDGRVKTGELFF,TGTGCCAGTAGTGATGGCAGGGTGAAAACCGGGGAGCTGTTTTTT
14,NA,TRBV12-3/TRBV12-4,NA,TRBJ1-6,CASSRGANNSPLHF,TGTGCCAGCTCCCGCGGAGCTAATAATTCACCCCTCCACTTT
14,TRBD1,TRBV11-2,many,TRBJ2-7,CASSQTGPRGEQYF,TGTGCCAGCAGCCAGACAGGGCCCCGGGGCGAGCAGTACTTC
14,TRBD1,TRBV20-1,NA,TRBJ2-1,CSALSTGGRYEQFF,TGCAGTGCTCTGTCGACAGGGGGCCGGTATGAGCAGTTCTTC
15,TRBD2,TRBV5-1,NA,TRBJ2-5,CASSLGAGFEETQYF,TGCGCCAGCAGCTTGGGAGCGGGGTTCGAGGAGACCCAGTACTTC